The 20 T cell receptor beta chains listed next were all sequenced from one sample in a study of blood T cells in healthy people across ages. Then a second PCR, running about 6 to 12 cycles, was carried out with a sample-barcoded 5' primer and a J-beta primer mix. TCRdb ran MiXCR on the 5' RACE reads and lists one entry per CDR3 protein. The data show about 970,000 distinct CDR3 sequences, just over 50% seen once. Material: blood. These receptors all stem from a woman aged 55-69 years in good health.

J is TRBJ2-1 and V is TRBV4-3; D remains ambiguous. Trimming took 4 bases from V and 8 from J, leaving 12 bases between them. CDR1 is LGHNA and CDR2 is YSLEER in the germline V gene. CDR3 length: 13 amino acids. The CDR3 DNA follows: TGCGCCAGCAGCCGGGCCCGGGCTCATGAGCAGTTCTTC. This encodes CASSRARAHEQFF.

The chain joins TRBV5-1 to TRBJ2-5, with 9 nucleotides matching TRBD2. The ends lost 0 bases at V and 11 bases at J; junction bases unmatched: 11. Germline CDR1 reads SGHRS; CDR2 reads YFSETQ. The CDR3 is 15 amino acids. Written as DNA, the CDR3 is TGCGCCAGCAGCTTGGTTAGCGGGAGTGTTGTTGAGCAGTACTTC. Translated: CASSLVSGSVVEQYF.

This clonotype came up a few times. This chain links TRBV5-1 with TRBJ2-1, with TRBD2 matching 10 bases. The germline V gene has CDR1 SGHRS and CDR2 YFSETQ. This CDR3 is built from 15 residues. V gave up 0 bases and J gave up 10 bases; unmatched junction bases: 7. CDR3 region: CASSLEVAGGLEQFF. The DNA for the CDR3 is TGCGCCAGCAGCTTGGAGGTAGCGGGAGGCCTGGAGCAGTTCTTC.

The chain employs TRBV20-1 and TRBJ2-7; maybe TRBD2 (5 bases). Per the germline V gene, CDR1 is DFQATT and CDR2 is SNEGSKA (reference sequence). This CDR3 has 14 amino acids. With 2 bases removed from V and 3 bases from J, the gap between germline ends came to 14 bases. The CDR3 here is CSARPLEDLYEQYF. CDR3 in DNA: TGCAGTGCTAGACCTTTGGAGGACCTCTACGAGCAGTACTTC.

J is TRBJ2-4 and V is TRBV3-1; the D is unclear. CDR3 size: 14 residues. In germline, CDR1 is LGHDT, CDR2 YNNKEL (reference sequence). V lost 0 bases and J 7 bases, leaving 10 bases between the germline ends. The DNA of the CDR3 is TGTGCCAGCAGCCAAGATCTACACAATAACATTCAGTACTTC. As protein: CASSQDLHNNIQYF.

A remark on this clonotype: This may arise from a read error, as a much more abundant clone is one base away. The CDR3 DNA follows: TGTGCCTGGAGTGCGTCGCTCATAGGGGAGCAGTACTTC. It yields the protein CAWSASLIGEQYF. V usage is TRBV30 and J usage is TRBJ2-7; D is undetermined. The CDR3 runs 13 residues. Germline values: CDR1 GTSNPN, CDR2 SVGIG (reference sequence). V lost 1 base, J lost 7 bases, and 14 bases lay in between.

DNA for the CDR3: TGTGCCAGCAGCGGGGATGGGGGGCACGAGCAGTACTTC. Translated: CASSGDGGHEQYF. The rearrangement links TRBV9 to TRBJ2-7, with D tentatively TRBD1 or TRBD2 (6 bases each). The germline V gene has CDR1 SGDLS and CDR2 YYNGEE. Trimming shortened V by 3 bases and J by 5 bases, and 12 bases separated the two germline ends. The CDR3 has 13 residues.

The genes are TRBV6-5 and TRBJ1-2; the D gene is possibly TRBD1 (5 bases). CDR3 length: 15 amino acids. With 7 bases removed from V and 4 bases from J, the gap between germline ends came to 19 bases. Germline V CDR1 and CDR2: MNHEY, SVGAGI. CDR3 residues: CASKDDRDDGYGYTF. The CDR3, as DNA: TGTGCCAGCAAAGACGACCGGGACGATGGCTATGGCTACACCTTC.

The chain combines TRBV7-3 with TRBJ2-3; TRBD2 matches at 9 bases. V was pared by 7 bases and J by 6 bases, with 11 bases of the junction left unmatched. This CDR3 has 15 residues. Germline CDR1 SGHTA, CDR2 FQGTGA. The CDR3 is CASKQTSGSWDTQYF. CDR3 coding DNA: TGTGCCAGCAAACAAACTAGCGGGTCTTGGGATACGCAGTATTTT.

The chain is built from TRBV20-1 and TRBJ2-1, with D possibly being TRBD1 or TRBD2 (5 bases each). The V gene lost 7 bases and the J gene lost 1 base, with 14 bases spanning the gap. CDR3 length equals 14 residues. Germline V lookup: CDR1 DFQATT, CDR2 SNEGSKA (reference sequence). The CDR3 sequence is CSESGTVSYNEQFF. DNA of the CDR3: TGCAGTGAGTCCGGGACGGTGTCCTACAATGAGCAGTTCTTC.

This clonotype was counted a few times. This chain joins TRBV4-1 and TRBJ2-1; D gene unclear. The CDR3 has 13 residues. Germline V gene data show CDR1 as MGHRA and CDR2 as YSYEKL. Trimming pared 3 bases from V and 6 bases from J, leaving 9 bases between. In DNA form, the CDR3 reads TGCGCCAGCAGCCAGGCTGATTCCAATGAGCAGTTCTTC. Amino acids: CASSQADSNEQFF.

J is TRBJ2-5 and V is TRBV13; D gene ambiguous. There are 17 residues in the CDR3. V was clipped by 0 bases and J by 2 bases, with 16 bases between them. Germline V gene sequence: CDR1 PRHDT, CDR2 FYEKMQ (reference sequence). The CDR3 sequence: CASSLGLQASLQETQYF. CDR3 nucleotides: TGTGCCAGCAGCTTAGGTCTGCAGGCGAGCCTTCAAGAGACCCAGTACTTC.

This chain uses TRBV13 with TRBJ1-4, with 11 bases lining up with TRBD1. CDR3 length: 18 residues. The trim removed 5 bases at V and 2 bases at J, leaving 10 bases unmatched. Germline loops: CDR1 PRHDT, CDR2 FYEKMQ (reference sequence). Written as DNA, the CDR3 is TGTGCCAGCAGCGAATCCGGGACAGGGGGTGCTACTAATGAAAAACTGTTTTTT. It translates to CASSESGTGGATNEKLFF.

This chain joins TRBV6-2 or TRBV6-3 and TRBJ1-5, with 8 bases matching TRBD1. Germline CDR1 and CDR2: MNHEY and SVGEGT. There are 18 residues in the CDR3. Unmatched junction bases numbered 15, after V lost 7 bases and J lost 1 base. For the CDR3, the DNA is TGTGCCAGCACCAGCCTAATTACAGGGGGACGAAGCAATCAGCCCCAGCATTTT. It translates to CASTSLITGGRSNQPQHF.

The chain links TRBV28 to TRBJ1-4, with D possibly TRBD1 on 6 matching bases. CDR3 length: 16 residues. Trimming took 5 bases from V and 8 from J, leaving 21 bases between them. In germline, CDR1 is MDHEN, CDR2 SYDVKM. The CDR3 loop is CASSPHSGGAGEKLFF. DNA for the CDR3: TGTGCCAGCAGTCCCCATAGTGGGGGCGCGGGGGAAAAACTGTTTTTT.

The sample holds one count of this clonotype. The rearrangement joins TRBV27 to TRBJ2-7; D uncertain. Germline CDR1 reads MNHEY; CDR2 reads SMNVEV (reference sequence). V was clipped by 5 bases and J by 3 bases, with 11 bases between them. The CDR3 is made up of 13 amino acids. CDR3 residues: CASSELTSYEQYF. CDR3 coding DNA: TGTGCCAGCAGTGAATTAACGAGCTACGAGCAGTACTTC.

V gene TRBV7-2 combines with J gene TRBJ1-3, with 8 bases identical to TRBD1. There are 18 residues in the CDR3. The germline V gene encodes CDR1 SGHTA and CDR2 FQGNSA. V shed 1 base and J 4 bases; nucleotides not matched to a gene: 12. The CDR3 DNA sequence: TGTGCCAGCAGCTTAGTGGGGTCCAGGACAGGGACGGGAAACACCATATATTTT. Translated: CASSLVGSRTGTGNTIYF.

The chain links TRBV5-1 to TRBJ2-7, with unresolved D. The CDR3 is made up of 14 amino acids. V was pared by 1 base and J by 7 bases, with 15 bases between. Per germline, CDR1 SGHRS and CDR2 YFSETQ. The chain's CDR3 is CASSLSGRTDEQYF. The CDR3 DNA sequence: TGCGCCAGCAGCTTGTCCGGCCGGACGGATGAGCAGTACTTC.

This chain uses TRBV13 with TRBJ2-4, with TRBD2 identical over 8 bases. V gave up 3 bases and J gave up 12 bases; unmatched junction bases: 4. Germline V gene sequence: CDR1 PRHDT, CDR2 FYEKMQ (reference sequence). This CDR3 spans 12 amino acids. Written as DNA, the CDR3 is TGTGCCAGCAGCTTCGGAAGCGGGAGTCAGTACTTC. Its protein product is CASSFGSGSQYF.

A note on this clonotype: Mismatch with germline at one junction end may stem from a read error. CDR3 DNA: TGCAGTGCTAACCGGGACAGAGATTCAGCCCTCCACTTT. Protein product: CSANRDRDSALHF. The rearrangement joins TRBV20-1 to TRBJ1-6, with 7 bases lining up with TRBD1. Germline CDR1 DFQATT, CDR2 SNEGSKA (reference sequence). This CDR3 is 13 amino acids long.